What follows is one T cell receptor (beta chain) and its context. The antigen is unknown. TCRdb recomputed calls from the RT-PCR reads with MiXCR, one row per CDR3 protein. The profile shows around 490,000 distinct CDR3 sequences, approximately 7.6% of them singletons. The data originate from a study of response to subunit inactivated influenza vaccine. General study findings and limits: Authors suggested each seasonal influenza vaccination recruits few new T cells.

Trimming took 2 bases from V and 2 from J; bases not matched to a gene: 6. CDR3 length: 16 amino acids. The chain combines TRBV12-3 or TRBV12-4 with TRBJ2-1, with TRBD2 identical over 7 bases. The material sequenced was PBMCs from blood, taken around 25 months after vaccination. The sequence was collected from a man between 50 and 75 years old who received an inactivated influenza vaccine. The DNA of the CDR3 is TGTGCCAGCAGTTTACGCGGGGGAAATGCCTACAATGAGCAGTTCTTC. It translates to CASSLRGGNAYNEQFF.